This TCR beta chain was profiled in a study of CD8 T cells in Susac syndrome. The J segment lost 10 bases and the V segment lost 2 bases, leaving 17 bases of the junction unmatched. CDR1 and CDR2 from the germline V gene are MNHEY and SVGAGI. The CDR3 is 17 amino acids. An amount of RNA that ranged from roughly 0.5 to 1 ug was reverse transcribed with random hexamers. Each CDR3 protein is one row after TCRdb ran MiXCR on the immunoSEQ multiplex PCR reads. The table shows around 120,000 distinct CDR3 sequences, with roughly 93% occurring only once. Sequencing targeted TCR beta in T cells from blood (CD8+ and CD4+).

This TCR was sampled from a human donor with multiple sclerosis. The source material was CD4+ T cells from PBMCs. J is TRBJ1-1 and V is TRBV6-5, with 9 bases identical to TRBD1. The CDR3: CASSYGPVYGTGKGAFF. In nucleotides, the CDR3 is TGTGCCAGCAGTTACGGCCCCGTATACGGGACAGGGAAGGGAGCTTTCTTT.